A selection of T cell receptor beta chains follows, all from one sample in a study of cytomegalovirus exposure and HLA in healthy donors. This table comes from immunoSEQ multiplex PCR, and its TCRdb copy is limited to in-frame clones, with some not included. The data hold 60,000 to 85,000 clones, with more than 65% observed a single time. The material sequenced was PBMCs. Receptors were obtained from a man between 70 and 80 years old in good health and CMV-seropositive. Both conserved end residues are part of each CDR3. D genes are given only for firm matches. Rows give clone size only sometimes, using once, few, many, or a class for an expanded clone.

abundance	d_gene	v_gene	j_gene	CDR3aa	CDR3nt
NA	TRBD1	TRBV5-1	TRBJ1-1	CASSSRTGGNTEAFF	TGCGCCAGCAGCTCCCGGACAGGGGGGAACACTGAAGCTTTCTTT
NA	NA	TRBV7-8	TRBJ2-3	CASSLGGSGTDTQYF	TGTGCCAGCAGCTTAGGCGGTTCGGGCACAGATACGCAGTATTTT
NA	NA	TRBV11-2	TRBJ1-5	CASSGQEAQPQHF	TGTGCCAGCAGCGGGCAGGAGGCTCAGCCCCAGCATTTT
NA	NA	TRBV6-1	TRBJ1-5	CASRPTADSNQPQHF	TGTGCCAGTAGGCCAACAGCGGATAGCAATCAGCCCCAGCATTTT
NA	TRBD1	TRBV18	TRBJ2-7	CASSVRDRGPEQYF	TGTGCCAGCTCGGTCCGGGACAGGGGGCCCGAGCAGTACTTC
NA	NA	TRBV28	TRBJ1-3	CASETGGSGNTIYF	TGTGCCAGCGAAACGGGGGGCTCTGGAAACACCATATATTTT
NA	NA	TRBV5-4	TRBJ1-1	CASSLLDRANTEAFF	TGTGCCAGCAGCTTATTGGACAGAGCCAACACTGAAGCTTTCTTT
few	TRBD1	TRBV13	TRBJ2-1	CASRPSGTGVYEQFF	TGTGCCAGCAGACCATCCGGGACAGGGGTGTATGAGCAGTTCTTC
NA	TRBD2	TRBV9	TRBJ2-5	CASSVAPAGWETQYF	TGTGCCAGCAGCGTAGCTCCAGCGGGATGGGAGACCCAGTACTTC
once	TRBD2	TRBV5-4	TRBJ2-1	CASSTGLAGEGGQFF	TGTGCCAGCAGCACTGGACTAGCGGGAGAGGGTGGGCAGTTCTTC
NA	NA	TRBV30	TRBJ1-6	CAWSRPDRLNSPLHF	TGTGCCTGGAGCCGACCGGACAGACTTAATTCACCCCTCCACTTT
NA	NA	TRBV28	TRBJ1-3	CASGTGVAGNTIYF	TGTGCCAGCGGAACCGGGGTCGCCGGAAACACCATATATTTT
NA	TRBD1	TRBV9	TRBJ2-7	CASSARDRGYEQYF	TGTGCCAGCAGCGCCCGGGACAGGGGCTACGAGCAGTACTTC
NA	NA	TRBV9	TRBJ2-7	CASSAVSSGSNEQYF	TGTGCCAGCAGCGCGGTGTCTAGTGGCTCAAACGAGCAGTACTTC
NA	NA	TRBV11-2	TRBJ1-2	CASSLGQGYGYTF	TGTGCCAGCAGCTTAGGGCAGGGCTATGGCTACACCTTC
NA	NA	TRBV7-8	TRBJ2-5	CASSLWWEAHQETQYF	TGTGCCAGCAGCCTGTGGTGGGAGGCACACCAAGAGACCCAGTACTTC
NA	TRBD2	TRBV4-3	TRBJ2-7	CASSQDRLWGGLGRQYF	TGCGCCAGCAGCCAAGATCGGCTTTGGGGGGGTCTGGGACGGCAGTACTTC
NA	NA	TRBV4-3	TRBJ2-5	CASSQTLERTKETQYF	TGCGCCAGCAGCCAAACCCTAGAGCGCACCAAGGAGACCCAGTACTTC
NA	NA	TRBV7-2	TRBJ1-5	CASSLTSGNQPQHF	TGTGCCAGCAGCCTTACCAGCGGCAATCAGCCCCAGCATTTT
NA	TRBD1	TRBV5-1	TRBJ2-7	CASSQPGTGGPSSYEQYF	TGCGCCAGCAGCCAACCCGGGACAGGGGGTCCCAGCTCCTACGAGCAGTACTTC
NA	NA	TRBV5-1	TRBJ1-1	CASSLGPVNTEAFF	TGCGCCAGCAGCTTGGGTCCGGTGAACACTGAAGCTTTCTTT
NA	TRBD2	TRBV6-4	TRBJ2-7	CARNGTRDSYEQYF	TGTGCCAGAAACGGGACTAGGGACTCCTACGAGCAGTACTTC
NA	TRBD2	TRBV10-3	TRBJ2-1	CAISERSGRGNEQFF	TGTGCCATCAGTGAGAGAAGCGGGAGAGGAAATGAGCAGTTCTTC
NA	NA	TRBV6-5	TRBJ1-4	CASSYSPNEKLFF	TGTGCCAGCAGTTACTCCCCGAATGAAAAACTGTTTTTT
NA	TRBD1	TRBV5-1	TRBJ2-3	CASSSGQGASTDTQYF	TGCGCCAGCAGCTCTGGACAGGGGGCTAGCACAGATACGCAGTATTTT
NA	NA	TRBV10-2	TRBJ2-7	CASRVSQVYEQYF	TGCGCCAGCAGGGTTTCGCAGGTCTACGAGCAGTACTTC
NA	TRBD1	TRBV12-5	TRBJ1-5	CASGLSQGAAAWFRQPQHF	TGTGCTAGTGGGCTTTCACAGGGGGCGGCAGCTTGGTTTCGGCAGCCCCAGCATTTT
few	NA	TRBV4-2	TRBJ2-7	CASSQDRWTVGEQYF	TGTGCCAGCAGCCAAGATAGGTGGACAGTTGGTGAGCAGTACTTC
NA	NA	TRBV7-7	TRBJ2-7	CASSLGRGADYEQYF	TGTGCCAGCAGCTTAGGGCGCGGGGCAGACTACGAGCAGTACTTC
NA	TRBD2	TRBV6-6	TRBJ2-5	CASQTSGQETQYF	TGTGCCAGCCAAACTAGCGGCCAAGAGACCCAGTACTTC
NA	NA	TRBV4-1	TRBJ1-6	CASSQDGSPSSPLHF	TGCGCCAGCAGCCAAGACGGGAGCCCTAGTTCACCCCTCCACTTT
NA	NA	TRBV15	TRBJ1-5	CATSRDVQSNQPQHF	TGTGCCACCAGCAGAGATGTACAGAGCAATCAGCCCCAGCATTTT
NA	TRBD2	TRBV4-1	TRBJ2-1	CASSQDLGGAYNEQFF	TGCGCCAGCAGCCAAGATCTCGGGGGGGCGTACAATGAGCAGTTCTTC
NA	TRBD2	TRBV6-1	TRBJ2-1	CANSGSSYNEQFF	TGTGCCAATAGCGGGAGCTCCTACAATGAGCAGTTCTTC
once	TRBD1	TRBV19	TRBJ1-2	CASSPQLDRGRNYGYTF	TGTGCCAGTAGCCCCCAGTTGGACAGGGGGCGTAACTATGGCTACACCTTC
NA	TRBD1	TRBV19	TRBJ1-1	CASSEDRVMNTEAFF	TGTGCCAGTAGTGAGGACAGGGTAATGAACACTGAAGCTTTCTTT
NA	NA	TRBV11-2	TRBJ2-5	CASSLNLASQETQYF	TGTGCCAGCAGCTTAAACCTCGCCAGCCAAGAGACCCAGTACTTC
NA	TRBD2	TRBV7-6	TRBJ2-7	CASSLLRGGYEQYF	TGTGCCAGCAGCTTATTGAGGGGAGGGTACGAGCAGTACTTC
NA	TRBD1	TRBV7-9	TRBJ1-5	CASSLLGQGGKDQPQHF	TGTGCCAGCAGCCTCCTCGGACAGGGGGGCAAGGATCAGCCCCAGCATTTT
NA	NA	TRBV28	TRBJ1-5	CASISPQGRQPQHF	TGTGCCAGCATCTCACCACAGGGTAGGCAGCCCCAGCATTTT
NA	TRBD2	TRBV5-1	TRBJ2-7	CASSLTSGGSRYEQYF	TGCGCCAGCAGCTTGACTAGCGGGGGGTCCCGCTACGAGCAGTACTTC
few	TRBD1	TRBV4-1	TRBJ1-1	CASSRGQEGTEAFF	TGCGCCAGCAGCCGAGGACAGGAGGGCACTGAAGCTTTCTTT
NA	NA	TRBV25-1	TRBJ1-1	CASRDIHEAFF	TGTGCCAGCAGGGACATCCATGAAGCTTTCTTT
NA	TRBD2	TRBV30	TRBJ2-7	CAWNGGRGYEQYF	TGTGCCTGGAACGGCGGGAGGGGATACGAGCAGTACTTC
NA	NA	TRBV6-1	TRBJ1-2	CASRGPKDGYTF	TGTGCCAGCAGGGGCCCTAAGGATGGCTACACCTTC
NA	NA	TRBV7-3	TRBJ2-7	CASSYSEGAPYEQYF	TGTGCCAGCAGCTACTCGGAAGGGGCCCCCTACGAGCAGTACTTC
once	TRBD2	TRBV11-2	TRBJ2-1	CASSLLGLQFF	TGTGCCAGCAGCTTATTGGGACTACAGTTCTTC
NA	TRBD2	TRBV14	TRBJ2-3	CASSQGRKGLAASHTQYF	TGTGCCAGCAGCCAAGGACGTAAGGGACTAGCGGCCTCTCATACGCAGTATTTT
NA	TRBD1	TRBV29-1	TRBJ1-5	CSVGGTANQPQHF	TGCAGCGTCGGAGGGACAGCCAATCAGCCCCAGCATTTT
NA	NA	TRBV7-3	TRBJ2-7	CASSPGPGGEQYF	TGTGCCAGCAGCCCCGGACCTGGAGGGGAGCAGTACTTC
NA	NA	TRBV28	TRBJ1-4	CASSLDSSTNEKLFF	TGTGCCAGCAGTCTCGACAGCTCAACTAATGAAAAACTGTTTTTT